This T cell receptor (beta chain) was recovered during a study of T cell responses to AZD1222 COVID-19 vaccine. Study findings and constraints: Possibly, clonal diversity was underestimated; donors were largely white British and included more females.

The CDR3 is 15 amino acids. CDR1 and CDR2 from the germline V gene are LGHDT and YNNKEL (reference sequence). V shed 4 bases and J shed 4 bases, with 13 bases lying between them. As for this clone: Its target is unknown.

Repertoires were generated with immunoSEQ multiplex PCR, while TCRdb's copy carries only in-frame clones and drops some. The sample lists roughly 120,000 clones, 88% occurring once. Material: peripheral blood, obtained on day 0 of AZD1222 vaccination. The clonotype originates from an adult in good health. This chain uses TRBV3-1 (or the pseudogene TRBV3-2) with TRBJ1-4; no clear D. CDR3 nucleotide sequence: TGTGCCAGCAGCCCTTATGTGGAGGGTAATGAAAAACTGTTTTTT. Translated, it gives CASSPYVEGNEKLFF.